The next 13 T cell receptor beta chains were all read from a single sample in a study of cytotoxic CD8 clonotypes in ibrutinib-treated CLL. Here immunoSEQ multiplex PCR was the method, and the copy in TCRdb shows in-frame clones only, minus some. The sample holds about 140,000 clones, more than 75% seen once. This sample comprised PBMCs, obtained after 36 months of ibrutinib treatment. The source is a human donor with chronic lymphocytic leukemia.

CDR3 DNA: TGTGCCAGCAGTCCAACAGGGGTTACCTATGGCTACACCTTC. This codes for CASSPTGVTYGYTF. V usage is TRBV6-5 and J usage is TRBJ1-2; 7 nucleotides agree with TRBD1. CDR3 length equals 14 residues. Germline CDR1 MNHEY, CDR2 SVGAGI. The ends lost 5 bases at V and 4 bases at J; junction bases unmatched: 7.

The chain recombines TRBV6-1 with TRBJ1-3; the D gene is possibly TRBD1 (6 bases). Looked up from germline, CDR1 is MNHNS and CDR2 is SASEGT. This CDR3 is built from 13 residues. V was pared by 8 bases and J by 2 bases, with 10 bases between. In DNA, the CDR3 is TGTGCCAGCGCCAGGGGAACTGGAAACACCATATATTTT. It specifies CASARGTGNTIYF.

The chain links TRBV2 to TRBJ2-7; D call uncertain. Germline values: CDR1 SNHLY, CDR2 FYNNEI. The V gene lost 5 bases and the J gene lost 5 bases, with 7 bases spanning the gap. The CDR3 covers 11 residues. The CDR3 here is CASSFRDEQYF. The CDR3, as DNA: TGTGCCAGCAGTTTCCGGGACGAGCAGTACTTC.

The rearrangement uses TRBV5-6 and TRBJ1-2; no firm D call. This CDR3 has 13 residues. Trimming stripped 3 bases from V and 4 bases from J, with 10 bases between. Germline V lookup: CDR1 SGHDT, CDR2 YYEEEE. CDR3 sequence reads: CASSSPEGYGYTF. Written as DNA, the CDR3 is TGTGCCAGCAGCTCCCCAGAAGGCTATGGCTACACCTTC.

The gene calls are TRBV2 and TRBJ2-3; no reliable D call. The CDR3 is made up of 14 amino acids. The germline V gene has CDR1 SNHLY and CDR2 FYNNEI. V was pared by 6 bases and J by 6 bases, with 16 bases between. The CDR3 reads CASSLVAAADTQYF. CDR3 sequence (DNA): TGTGCCAGCAGCCTTGTTGCTGCAGCCGATACGCAGTATTTT.

The gene calls are TRBV19 and TRBJ1-2; TRBD1 might be the D (5 bases). This CDR3 contains 15 residues. CDR1 is LNHDA and CDR2 is SQIVND in the germline V gene (reference sequence). Trimming cost V 2 bases and J 5 bases, with 15 bases left between them. The CDR3 bases are TGTGCCAGTAGTATAAGGAAAGGGGATCCGTATGGCTACACCTTC. The encoded protein is CASSIRKGDPYGYTF. Looking up the rest from reference TRBV19 and TRBJ1-2 gives the full variable domain: DGGITQSPKYLFRKEGQNVTLSCEQNLNHDAMYWYRQDPGQGLRLIYYSQIVNDFQKGDIAEGYSVSREKKESFPLTVTSAQKNPTAFYLCASSIRKGDPYGYTFGSGTRLTVV.

J is TRBJ2-1 and V is TRBV27; D is uncertain. Germline CDR1 reads MNHEY; CDR2 reads SMNVEV (reference sequence). The CDR3 runs to 13 residues. Trimming took off 0 bases at V and 3 bases at J, with 3 bases between the two ends. The CDR3, as DNA: TGTGCCAGCAGTTTATCGAGCTACAATGAGCAGTTCTTC. This encodes CASSLSSYNEQFF.

The CDR3, as DNA: TGCGCCAGCAGTGAGTCGCCGGGACCACAATACGAGCAGTACTTC. Its protein product is CASSESPGPQYEQYF. The chain has TRBV10-1 and TRBJ2-7, with D possibly called TRBD1 or TRBD2 (5 bases each). This CDR3 contains 15 residues. Germline loops: CDR1 WNHNN, CDR2 SYGVQD (reference sequence). The V and J ends lost 0 bases and 4 bases respectively, with 13 bases between them.

The chain links TRBV6-5 to TRBJ1-2; D remains unclear. V gave up 0 bases and J gave up 7 bases, with 12 bases separating them. Germline CDR1 reads MNHEY; CDR2 reads SVGAGI. This CDR3 spans 14 amino acids. CDR3 sequence: CASSYSPGTLGYTF. Written as DNA, the CDR3 is TGTGCCAGCAGTTACTCGCCAGGCACCCTTGGCTACACCTTC.

This clone showed up just a few times. The rearrangement uses TRBV7-9 and TRBJ2-7; 7 positions agree with TRBD1. The V gene's germline CDR1 is SEHNR and CDR2 FQNEAQ (reference sequence). The length of the CDR3 is 14 residues. Unmatched junction bases numbered 2, after V lost 3 bases and J lost 0 bases. The CDR3 is CASSFRGSSYEQYF. DNA of the CDR3: TGTGCCAGCAGCTTCAGGGGGAGCTCCTACGAGCAGTACTTC.

The genes are TRBV13 and TRBJ2-4; perhaps TRBD2 as D (6 bases). Trimming took 5 bases from V and 1 from J, leaving 12 bases between them. The CDR3 is made up of 15 amino acids. Germline V gene sequence: CDR1 PRHDT, CDR2 FYEKMQ (reference sequence). CDR3 in DNA: TGTGCCAGCAGCCCTGCTGGGGGGGCCAAAAACATTCAGTACTTC. It codes for CASSPAGGAKNIQYF.

V is TRBV6-5 and J is TRBJ2-6; D gene uncertain. V lost 3 bases, J lost 0 bases, and 6 bases lay in between. There are 15 residues in the CDR3. Per germline, CDR1 MNHEY and CDR2 SVGAGI. The CDR3 loop reads CASSYFFSGANVLTF. The CDR3 DNA is TGTGCCAGCAGTTATTTTTTCTCTGGGGCCAACGTCCTGACTTTC.

J is TRBJ2-1 and V is TRBV27; no clear D. The CDR3 is made up of 14 amino acids. Germline V gene sequence: CDR1 MNHEY, CDR2 SMNVEV (reference sequence). The V end lost 7 bases, the J end lost 1 base, and 11 bases lay between the germline ends. The CDR3 nucleotides are TGTGCCAGCAATGTCATGAGGTCCTACAATGAGCAGTTCTTC. Translating gives CASNVMRSYNEQFF.